These T cell receptor beta chains were read from a single sample in a study of T-cell memory formation after mild COVID-19. TCRdb processed the 5' RACE reads anew with MiXCR; each CDR3 protein has one entry. Of 300,000 to 400,000 distinct CDR3 sequences detected, roughly 13% appear once; the ten largest clones hold about 20%. The sample comprised PBMCs or a T cell subset sorted from them (not recorded which). The receptors were sampled from a young man who had mild COVID-19 (a few samples of this study predate the infection). Cell type and time point are not known. CDR3s include the opening cysteine and the closing phenylalanine or tryptophan. The D gene is left open where the match is weak. Clone sizes are given selectively: once, few, many, or a class where the clone is expanded.

abundance: NA
v_gene: TRBV19
d_gene: NA
j_gene: TRBJ2-3
CDR3aa: CASCRRIGDTQYF
CDR3nt: TGTGCCAGCTGCCGACGGATTGGAGATACGCAGTATTTT

abundance: few
v_gene: TRBV4-3
d_gene: NA
j_gene: TRBJ1-2
CDR3aa: CASSQSPQDGYTF
CDR3nt: TGCGCCAGCAGCCAGAGCCCTCAAGATGGCTACACCTTC

abundance: NA
v_gene: TRBV7-9
d_gene: NA
j_gene: TRBJ2-1
CDR3aa: CASSLGTGDWYNEQLF
CDR3nt: TGTGCCAGCAGCCTCGGGACGGGCGATTGGTACAATGAGCAGTTATTC

abundance: NA
v_gene: TRBV7-9
d_gene: TRBD1
j_gene: TRBJ1-6
CDR3aa: CASSDRDSPLHF
CDR3nt: TGTGCCAGCAGTGACAGGGACTCACCCCTCCACTTT

abundance: many
v_gene: TRBV20-1
d_gene: TRBD2
j_gene: TRBJ2-3
CDR3aa: CSARAPGTSGGDTQYF
CDR3nt: TGCAGTGCTAGAGCCCCTGGGACTAGCGGGGGGGATACGCAGTATTTT

abundance: NA
v_gene: TRBV5-1
d_gene: NA
j_gene: TRBJ1-1
CDR3aa: CASSLDREYAEAFF
CDR3nt: TGCGCCAGCAGCTTGGACAGGGAGTACGCTGAAGCTTTCTTT

abundance: few
v_gene: TRBV25-1
d_gene: NA
j_gene: TRBJ1-5
CDR3aa: CASSGPGGDNQPQHF
CDR3nt: TGTGCCAGCAGTGGACCTGGGGGGGATAATCAGCCCCAGCATTTT

abundance: NA
v_gene: TRBV3-1
d_gene: TRBD2
j_gene: TRBJ2-3
CDR3aa: CASSRSGDPDTQYF
CDR3nt: TGTGCCAGCAGTCGTAGCGGGGACCCAGATACGCAGTATTTT

abundance: NA
v_gene: TRBV5-1
d_gene: NA
j_gene: TRBJ2-3
CDR3aa: CASSLRRTDTQYF
CDR3nt: TGCGCCAGCAGCTTGAGACGCACAGATACGCAGTATTTT

abundance: many
v_gene: TRBV28
d_gene: TRBD2
j_gene: TRBJ2-3
CDR3aa: CASSRTSGYGTDTQYF
CDR3nt: TGTGCCAGCAGTCGGACTAGCGGCTACGGCACAGATACGCAGTATTTT

abundance: NA
v_gene: TRBV28
d_gene: TRBD1
j_gene: TRBJ2-7
CDR3aa: CASSLLDRGVEEQYF
CDR3nt: TGTGCCAGCAGTTTACTGGACAGGGGGGTAGAGGAGCAGTACTTC

abundance: many
v_gene: TRBV7-2
d_gene: NA
j_gene: TRBJ1-5
CDR3aa: CASGTRDGSNQPQHF
CDR3nt: TGTGCCAGCGGGACGAGGGACGGTAGCAATCAGCCCCAGCATTTT

abundance: NA
v_gene: TRBV6-2/TRBV6-3
d_gene: TRBD1
j_gene: TRBJ1-5
CDR3aa: CASQKGQLDQPQHF
CDR3nt: TGTGCCAGCCAAAAGGGACAGCTTGATCAGCCCCAGCATTTT

abundance: many
v_gene: TRBV4-3
d_gene: NA
j_gene: TRBJ2-2
CDR3aa: CASSHLTGELFF
CDR3nt: TGCGCCAGCAGCCACCTCACCGGGGAGCTGTTTTTT

abundance: few
v_gene: TRBV7-9
d_gene: NA
j_gene: TRBJ1-1
CDR3aa: CASSSFLATPEGNTEAFF
CDR3nt: TGTGCCAGCAGCTCCTTCCTTGCGACCCCCGAGGGGAACACTGAAGCTTTCTTT

abundance: few
v_gene: TRBV20-1
d_gene: TRBD2
j_gene: TRBJ2-7
CDR3aa: CSARVILAGGPSYEQYF
CDR3nt: TGCAGTGCTAGAGTAATACTAGCGGGGGGCCCCTCCTACGAGCAGTACTTC

abundance: few
v_gene: TRBV20-1
d_gene: NA
j_gene: TRBJ2-7
CDR3aa: CSAVQGTSSYEQYF
CDR3nt: TGCAGTGCAGTACAGGGTACATCCTCCTACGAGCAGTACTTC

abundance: once
v_gene: TRBV3-1
d_gene: TRBD1
j_gene: TRBJ2-5
CDR3aa: CASSHFDPGQGLPETQYF
CDR3nt: TGTGCCAGCAGCCATTTTGATCCGGGACAGGGTCTCCCAGAGACCCAGTACTTC

abundance: few
v_gene: TRBV11-2
d_gene: NA
j_gene: TRBJ2-1
CDR3aa: CASSFGFSAPGQFF
CDR3nt: TGTGCCAGCAGCTTTGGTTTCTCTGCGCCCGGGCAGTTCTTC

abundance: few
v_gene: TRBV6-2/TRBV6-3
d_gene: NA
j_gene: TRBJ2-2
CDR3aa: CASSSGRENTGELFF
CDR3nt: TGTGCCAGCAGTTCGGGCAGGGAGAACACCGGGGAGCTGTTTTTT

abundance: NA
v_gene: TRBV29-1
d_gene: NA
j_gene: TRBJ2-5
CDR3aa: CSVESQGRTQYF
CDR3nt: TGCAGCGTTGAATCCCAGGGGAGGACCCAGTACTTC

abundance: NA
v_gene: TRBV5-4
d_gene: NA
j_gene: TRBJ2-5
CDR3aa: CASSLAASEETQYF
CDR3nt: TGTGCCAGCAGCTTGGCCGCGTCAGAAGAGACCCAGTACTTC

abundance: NA
v_gene: TRBV6-2/TRBV6-3
d_gene: NA
j_gene: TRBJ2-3
CDR3aa: CASRPDRTDTQYF
CDR3nt: TGTGCCAGCAGGCCGGACCGCACAGATACGCAGTATTTT

abundance: few
v_gene: TRBV20-1
d_gene: TRBD1
j_gene: TRBJ1-2
CDR3aa: CSAATGALLGYTF
CDR3nt: TGCAGTGCGGCGACAGGGGCCCTTTTGGGCTACACCTTC

abundance: few
v_gene: TRBV1
d_gene: NA
j_gene: TRBJ2-5
CDR3aa: CTSSQDSGGVQETQYF
CDR3nt: TGCACCAGCAGCCAAGACTCCGGGGGGGTTCAAGAGACCCAGTACTTC

abundance: many
v_gene: TRBV7-9
d_gene: NA
j_gene: TRBJ1-1
CDR3aa: CASSLVAGLNTEAFF
CDR3nt: TGTGCCAGCAGCTTAGTTGCGGGGCTGAACACTGAAGCTTTCTTT

abundance: few
v_gene: TRBV19
d_gene: TRBD2
j_gene: TRBJ2-5
CDR3aa: CASSISGEETQYF
CDR3nt: TGTGCCAGTAGTATCAGCGGGGAAGAGACCCAGTACTTC

abundance: NA
v_gene: TRBV5-8
d_gene: TRBD2
j_gene: TRBJ2-1
CDR3aa: CASGVHNEQFF
CDR3nt: TGTGCAAGCGGGGTACACAATGAGCAGTTCTTC

abundance: few
v_gene: TRBV7-8
d_gene: NA
j_gene: TRBJ2-3
CDR3aa: CASGAGGLTDTQYF
CDR3nt: TGTGCCAGCGGGGCCGGGGGACTCACAGATACGCAGTATTTT

abundance: few
v_gene: TRBV5-1
d_gene: NA
j_gene: TRBJ2-2
CDR3aa: CASSLIGSPGELFF
CDR3nt: TGCGCCAGCAGCTTGATTGGTAGCCCCGGGGAGCTGTTTTTT

abundance: NA
v_gene: TRBV12-3/TRBV12-4
d_gene: NA
j_gene: TRBJ1-1
CDR3aa: CASSLRAVKNTEAFF
CDR3nt: TGTGCCAGCAGTTTACGGGCGGTAAAGAACACTGAAGCTTTCTTT

abundance: NA
v_gene: TRBV9
d_gene: TRBD2
j_gene: TRBJ2-3
CDR3aa: CASSALAGFSDTQYF
CDR3nt: TGTGCCAGCAGCGCTCTAGCGGGGTTTTCAGATACGCAGTATTTT

abundance: many
v_gene: TRBV4-2
d_gene: NA
j_gene: TRBJ2-7
CDR3aa: CASSQEGGVEQYF
CDR3nt: TGTGCCAGCAGCCAAGAAGGCGGGGTCGAGCAGTACTTC

abundance: few
v_gene: TRBV7-6
d_gene: TRBD2
j_gene: TRBJ2-5
CDR3aa: CASSLVGLGVETQYF
CDR3nt: TGTGCCAGCAGCTTAGTAGGACTAGGTGTCGAGACCCAGTACTTC

abundance: many
v_gene: TRBV3-1
d_gene: TRBD2
j_gene: TRBJ2-3
CDR3aa: CASSQGVSGGAGTQYF
CDR3nt: TGTGCCAGCAGCCAAGGGGTCAGCGGGGGGGCCGGTACGCAGTATTTT

abundance: NA
v_gene: TRBV5-1
d_gene: NA
j_gene: TRBJ2-3
CDR3aa: CASPPDSSDTQYF
CDR3nt: TGCGCCAGCCCCCCGGACAGTTCAGATACGCAGTATTTT

abundance: few
v_gene: TRBV20-1
d_gene: TRBD1
j_gene: TRBJ2-4
CDR3aa: CSALHRDRGNIQYF
CDR3nt: TGCAGTGCTCTCCACCGGGACAGGGGCAACATTCAGTACTTC

abundance: NA
v_gene: TRBV7-2
d_gene: TRBD1
j_gene: TRBJ1-6
CDR3aa: CASSRQGGGQNSPLHF
CDR3nt: TGTGCCAGCAGCCGCCAAGGGGGGGGACAGAATTCACCCCTCCACTTT

abundance: few
v_gene: TRBV29-1
d_gene: NA
j_gene: TRBJ2-6
CDR3aa: CSVPGAGGANVLTF
CDR3nt: TGCAGCGTTCCAGGGGCAGGAGGGGCCAACGTCCTGACTTTC

abundance: NA
v_gene: TRBV20-1
d_gene: NA
j_gene: TRBJ1-4
CDR3aa: CSAKTASEKLFF
CDR3nt: TGCAGTGCTAAGACAGCCTCTGAAAAACTGTTTTTT

abundance: NA
v_gene: TRBV5-1
d_gene: TRBD1
j_gene: TRBJ2-2
CDR3aa: CASSSPTGGAGGELFF
CDR3nt: TGCGCCAGCAGCTCTCCGACAGGGGGCGCAGGTGGGGAGCTGTTTTTT

abundance: NA
v_gene: TRBV5-5
d_gene: TRBD1
j_gene: TRBJ2-3
CDR3aa: CASSRGQATDTQYF
CDR3nt: TGTGCCAGCAGCCGGGGACAGGCAACAGATACGCAGTATTTT

abundance: few
v_gene: TRBV5-5
d_gene: TRBD1
j_gene: TRBJ2-7
CDR3aa: CASSFGTGDYEQYF
CDR3nt: TGTGCCAGCAGCTTCGGAACAGGGGATTACGAGCAGTACTTC

abundance: NA
v_gene: TRBV21-1
d_gene: NA
j_gene: TRBJ2-7
CDR3aa: CASSKVGCEVLSYEQYF
CDR3nt: TGTGCCAGCAGCAAAGTAGGGTGTGAGGTACTCTCCTACGAGCAGTACTTC

abundance: few
v_gene: TRBV4-3
d_gene: NA
j_gene: TRBJ1-1
CDR3aa: CASSGGRARGDTEAFF
CDR3nt: TGCGCCAGCAGCGGCGGCAGGGCTAGGGGAGACACTGAAGCTTTCTTT

abundance: few
v_gene: TRBV7-6
d_gene: NA
j_gene: TRBJ2-5
CDR3aa: CASSSLGERFQETQYF
CDR3nt: TGTGCCAGCAGCTCTCTCGGGGAGAGATTCCAAGAGACCCAGTACTTC

abundance: few
v_gene: TRBV28
d_gene: NA
j_gene: TRBJ1-1
CDR3aa: CASSLNLEAFF
CDR3nt: TGTGCCAGCAGTTTGAATTTGGAAGCTTTCTTT

abundance: many
v_gene: TRBV4-3
d_gene: TRBD1
j_gene: TRBJ2-7
CDR3aa: CASSQEGQGDYEQYF
CDR3nt: TGCGCCAGCAGCCAAGAGGGACAGGGTGACTACGAGCAGTACTTC

abundance: NA
v_gene: TRBV9
d_gene: TRBD1
j_gene: TRBJ1-2
CDR3aa: CASSPRGQASSETF
CDR3nt: TGTGCCAGCAGCCCCCGGGGACAGGCCTCTTCTGAGACCTTC

abundance: few
v_gene: TRBV5-1
d_gene: TRBD1
j_gene: TRBJ2-3
CDR3aa: CASSEQGAMTDTQYF
CDR3nt: TGCGCCAGCAGCGAACAGGGGGCTATGACAGATACGCAGTATTTT

abundance: few
v_gene: TRBV7-2
d_gene: NA
j_gene: TRBJ1-1
CDR3aa: CASSLAGRGQNTEAFF
CDR3nt: TGTGCCAGCAGCTTAGCGGGGAGGGGCCAAAACACTGAAGCTTTCTTT